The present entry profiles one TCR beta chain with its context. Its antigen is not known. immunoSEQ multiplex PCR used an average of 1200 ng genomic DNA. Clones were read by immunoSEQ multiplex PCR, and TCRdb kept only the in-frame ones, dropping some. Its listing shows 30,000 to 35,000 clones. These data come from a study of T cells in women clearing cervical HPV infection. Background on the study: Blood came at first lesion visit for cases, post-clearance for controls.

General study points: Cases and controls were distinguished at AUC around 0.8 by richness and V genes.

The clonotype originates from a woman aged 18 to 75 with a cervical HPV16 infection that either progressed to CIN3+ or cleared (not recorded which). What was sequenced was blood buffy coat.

CDR3: CASSPGVGWETHEQYF. CDR3 DNA, as far as it was read: TGTGCCAGCAGCCCAGGGGTAGGGTGGGAGACCCACGAG. The gene calls are TRBV4-2 and TRBJ2-7; maybe TRBD1 (6 bases). The read falls 3 residues short of the CDR3 end, and the missing part is taken from the germline J gene. V lost 4 bases and J lost 5, with 21 bases in between. The CDR3 length is 16 residues. Germline CDR1 is LGHNA and CDR2 is YNFKEQ.